This record looks at one T cell receptor beta chain sequence and its context. CDR1 and CDR2 from the germline V gene are SGHTA and FQGNSA. The CDR3 totals 17 residues. The V gene end was trimmed by 1 base and the J gene end by 1 base; junction bases not matched to a gene: 7. TCRdb's table, derived via immunoSEQ multiplex PCR, lists solely in-frame clones and lacks some. The data hold over 250,000 clones, with approximately 91% observed a single time. The sample belongs to a study of blood T cell repertoires in COVID-19. On the study more broadly: Some COVID-19 samples were acute and others convalescent; all came from the United States, Italy and Spain.

Cohort placement rested on clinical history that participants reported themselves. Cohort 3 recovered donors had two negative PCRs, clearance, or symptom resolution. The sequencing sample was made of PBMCs or T cells enriched from blood (not recorded which). The V and J genes are TRBV7-2 and TRBJ1-5, with 7 bases identical to TRBD1. The TCR originated in a woman younger than 45 who had recovered from COVID-19. DNA for the CDR3: TGTGCCAGCAGCTTAGGAGGGGGCGCTTGGAGCAATCAGCCCCAGCATTTT. This sequence encodes CASSLGGGAWSNQPQHF.